This TCR beta chain stems from a study of blood T cells in healthy people across ages. Germline assignment: CDR1 KGHSH and CDR2 LQKENI. CDR3 size: 15 residues. The ends were cut back, 5 bases at V and 0 bases at J, with 13 bases in the middle. Primers used in a second PCR of roughly 6 to 11 cycles were a sample-barcoded 5' primer and a J-beta primer mix. TCRdb fed the 5' RACE reads into MiXCR, producing one record per CDR3 protein. There are approximately 810,000 distinct CDR3 sequences in the sample; roughly 35% occur only once, and 10% to 15% lies in the top ten. General study findings and limits: The donors' CMV status was not determined, possibly confounding changes in expanded clonotypes.

Healthy Caucasian individuals from Russia aged roughly 6 to 100 were enrolled as donors. The authors extracted at least 6 micrograms of total RNA per sample. A word on this clonotype: Its target is not known.

The source is a man between 18 and 29 years old in good health. J is TRBJ1-1 and V is TRBV18; D is unresolved. Specimen: blood. CDR3 region: CASSSRGGLNTEAFF. The DNA for the CDR3 is TGTGCCAGCTCATCCCGAGGAGGGTTGAACACTGAAGCTTTCTTT.